Detailed here is one T cell receptor beta chain. Only in-frame clones appear in the TCRdb table, and some are missing; sequencing was by immunoSEQ multiplex PCR. The sample lists 200,000 to 250,000 clones, 88% seen once, with about 2.6% in the top ten. The V gene's germline CDR1 is MNHEY and CDR2 SVGAGI. CDR3 length: 13 amino acids. V shed 2 bases and J shed 5 bases, with 9 bases lying between them. All enrollees were about 18 to 100 years old and from 24 US areas. Cohorts were determined from participant-reported clinical history. Two negative PCRs, clearance, or symptom resolution characterized the recovered Cohort 3 donors. The sample originates from a study of blood T cell repertoires in COVID-19. Overall study: Sites in the United States, Italy and Spain provided acute and convalescent COVID-19 samples.

The clonotype originates from a woman in her twenties or thirties who had recovered from COVID-19. This chain uses TRBV6-5 with TRBJ1-1, with a weak D call TRBD1 (5 bases). The sequenced material came from PBMCs or T cells enriched from blood (not recorded which). This CDR3 reads CASSYRGRTEAFF. As DNA, the CDR3 is TGTGCCAGCAGTTACAGGGGAAGGACTGAAGCTTTCTTT.